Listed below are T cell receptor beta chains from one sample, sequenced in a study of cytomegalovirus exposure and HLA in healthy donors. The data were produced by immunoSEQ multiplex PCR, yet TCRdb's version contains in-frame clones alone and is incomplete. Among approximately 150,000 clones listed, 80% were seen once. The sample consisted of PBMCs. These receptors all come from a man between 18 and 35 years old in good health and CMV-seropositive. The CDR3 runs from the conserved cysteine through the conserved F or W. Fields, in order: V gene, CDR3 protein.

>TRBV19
CASSALAGVGDTQYF
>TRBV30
CAWSPPWPLLNTEAFF
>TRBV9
CASSVDPTGQGVYEQYF
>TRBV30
CAWTRGSGANVLTF
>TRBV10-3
CAISSPRDRGSTEAFF
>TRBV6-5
CASSYSGKREWETQYF
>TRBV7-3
CASRMNRAVGELFF
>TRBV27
CASRSTLQGLTYNEQFF
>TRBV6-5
CASSSLALAFFEQYF
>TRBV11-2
CASSFSQEETQYF
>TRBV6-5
CASSYRRGGSNEQFF
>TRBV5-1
CASSPGQGALNEQFF
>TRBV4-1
CASSLGTSGTRYEQYF
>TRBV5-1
CASSLHVGQGGYGYTF
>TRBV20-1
CSARTVSVFF
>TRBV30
CAWSAPGAYNEQFF
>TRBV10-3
CAISESVSGQVFSYEQYF
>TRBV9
CASSVGMKGPEAFF
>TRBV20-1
CSASGRDTQYF
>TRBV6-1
CASRPSVGTEAFF
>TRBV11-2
CASSPLMANTEAFF
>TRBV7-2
CASSQGGAQLPGQYF
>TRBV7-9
CAGSLTGVNTEAFF
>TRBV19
CASIPGLAGQGEQFF
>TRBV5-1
CASSLSQGPEGTQYF
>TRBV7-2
CASSRGMGGWNTGELFF
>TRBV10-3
CAIGEGTGGFREQYF
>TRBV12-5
CASWAGAGELFF
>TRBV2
CASTATGGTDTQYF
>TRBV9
CASSVAPGGEDYGYTF
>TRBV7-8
CASSSQGAQNEQFF
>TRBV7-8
CASSLEGQGEPYEQYF
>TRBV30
CAWRRFQNTGELFF
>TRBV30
CAWSVGGSGADTQYF
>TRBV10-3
CAIRPGQFNEKLFF
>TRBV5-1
CASSWGPGNYEQYF
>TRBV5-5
CASSLVTGTMYEQYF
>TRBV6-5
CASTGVDEQYF
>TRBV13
CASRVQGASYEQYF
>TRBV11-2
CASSFSNRERIGELFF
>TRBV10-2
CASSDNLGAADYGYTF
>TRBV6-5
CASSYRDSSSYEQYF
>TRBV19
CASSMIAGGTYEQYF
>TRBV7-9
CASSPGSANTEAFF
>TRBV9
CASSATGYGNQPQHF
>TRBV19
CASRSRGGIPEAFF
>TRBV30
CAWSVGLVVNEQYF
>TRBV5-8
CASRGGPYNSPLHF
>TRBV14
CASSPSGLAGGVEQYF
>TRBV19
CASSEWVGGTQPQHF
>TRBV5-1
CASSLADREVYFDEQYF
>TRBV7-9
CSSSLRGGGQETQYF
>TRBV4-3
CASSQGDRVQPQHF
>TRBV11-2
CASSLESHVQWNTEAFF
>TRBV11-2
CASSVGLAAETQYF
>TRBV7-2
CASSQATYRGQAEAFF
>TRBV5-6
CASSSPETQYF